This TCR beta chain was identified during a study of CD4 and CD8 cells across lung adenocarcinoma regions. Trimming took 3 bases from V and 5 from J; bases not matched to a gene: 6. Germline lookup yields CDR1 GTSNPN and CDR2 SVGIG (reference sequence). The CDR3 spans 13 residues. MiXCR, run by TCRdb on the PCR reads, gives a single entry per CDR3 protein. The sample has more than 25,000 distinct CDR3 sequences; 53% are singletons. Sample: CD8+ T cells from the center of a lung tumor. The V gene is TRBV30, the J gene TRBJ2-5, with 7 bases aligning to TRBD1. This receptor was taken from a male donor with lung adenocarcinoma. The CD4 and CD8 labels of this study may be unreliable. The CDR3 DNA reads TGTGCCTGGAGGAAGGGGGCATGGGAGACCCAGTACTTC. Residues: CAWRKGAWETQYF.